This section outlines one T cell receptor (beta chain) sequence together with its context. What it binds is not known. This sample is part of a study of cytomegalovirus exposure and HLA in healthy donors. CDR3 size: 15 residues. CDR1 is MDHEN, CDR2 SYDVKM, per germline. Trimming took 2 bases from V and 8 from J; bases not matched to a gene: 6. Study results and caveats: The authors later found TCR association rates varying by HLA locus, with DRB1 most and HLA-C fewest.

The PCR was carried out with 60 Vbeta primers and 13 Jbeta primers. This table comes from immunoSEQ multiplex PCR, and its TCRdb copy is limited to in-frame clones, with some not included. Here the sample table reports tens of thousands of clones. This chain uses TRBV28 with TRBJ1-4; 9 bases map to TRBD1. The TCR originated in a woman aged 55-69 years in good health and CMV-seropositive. Source material: PBMCs. The CDR3 spells CASSLITGGSEKLFF. In nucleotides, the CDR3 is TGTGCCAGCAGTTTAATTACAGGGGGCTCGGAAAAACTGTTTTTT.